The T cell receptor (beta chain) under discussion was sequenced for a study of blood T cell repertoires in COVID-19 (dated by TCRdb to 2019 to 2021). Background for the entire study: Samples covering the acute and convalescent phases of COVID-19 were provided by collaborators in the United States, Italy and Spain. The prospective study material was composed of cDNA or gDNA derived from T cells, B-cell-depleted T cells, or PBMCs. Where available, HLA class I and class II types were obtained from metadata supplied by the sample provider rather than from assay-based typing. Deeply sampled blood TCRbeta repertoires from subjects exposed to, actively infected with, or recovered from COVID-19 were included in the dataset. Samples were obtained from the ongoing ImmuneRACE study (first 160 participants) and from some 1,200 subjects provided by 6 global collaborators. The repertoires were released in a freely available public database meant as a resource for research on the immune response to SARS-CoV-2. A de-identified subject ID, COVID-19 status, age in years and sex were almost always included in the sample metadata.

TCRbeta CDR3 regions were amplified from genomic DNA by means of the immunoSEQ Assay, a bias-controlled multiplex PCR. Per the source publication's procedure: The number of nucleated cells in each sample was estimated by amplification of reference gene primers within the assay. To quantify the absolute abundance of each unique TCRbeta CDR3 rearrangement, sequence reads were collapsed and filtered. For each sample, productive Simpson clonality was calculated as the square root of Simpson's diversity index over productive rearrangements. The table comes from immuneACCESS by way of TCRdb, which keeps in-frame sequences with V and J called. Part of the clones is missing from these tables; in studies checked, under half for an unresolved V gene and the rest for unknown reasons. That table gives V, J and clone size, and the DNA gave D and trimming. The sample table records 200,000 to 250,000 clones; around nine tenths of these occur just once. 0.65% to 0.85% of the sample goes to the ten largest clones.

One collaborating source in Seattle enrolled patients while the patients were actively infected and followed the patients over time throughout the course of disease. The collaborating institutions used their own protocols to collect whole blood in K2EDTA tubes. For TCRbeta analysis, collaborators shipped samples as frozen whole blood, isolated PBMCs, or DNA extracted from either of those sample types. Beyond this particular receptor, the publication reports: The quantity of clinical and demographic metadata differed by source and by participant and was supplied without curation.

The germline V gene encodes CDR1 SGHAT and CDR2 FQNNGV. The CDR3 numbers 13 residues from cysteine through phenylalanine. The retained sequence is limited to the CDR3, 39 bases, with the frame set at the first base. Trimmed from V: 1 base; trimmed from J: 12 bases; junction bases lacking a gene match: 9. Concerning this clone itself: The clone's antigen remains unknown. There are no base qualities to consult, and no much larger clone falls within one base.

This clonotype was obtained from a man in his 60s with COVID-19, enrolled during active disease. The specimen was peripheral blood. The chain couples TRBV11-2 to TRBJ2-7; the central 7 bases match TRBD2. The CDR3 corresponds to CASSLGQRGSLYF. The base sequence is TGTGCCAGCAGCTTAGGACAGCGGGGTTCGCTGTACTTC.